Each of the 32 T cell receptor beta chains below was sequenced from the same sample in a study of blood T cell repertoires in COVID-19. The table came from immunoSEQ multiplex PCR; TCRdb's copy has only in-frame clones and leaves some out. The sample shows 250,000 to 300,000 clones, less than 90% of them seen only once. The material sequenced was peripheral blood. These receptors were obtained from a man aged 60 to 75 who had recovered from COVID-19.

This chain connects TRBV5-1 to TRBJ2-5; 10 nucleotides match TRBD2. This CDR3 is 17 amino acids long. V gave up 0 bases and J gave up 3 bases; unmatched junction bases: 8. Germline V CDR1 and CDR2: SGHRS, YFSETQ. The CDR3 nucleotides read TGCGCCAGCAGCTTGGCCAGGGTTAGCGGGGGGAAAGAGACCCAGTACTTC. Translated: CASSLARVSGGKETQYF.

This clone has just one count. The chain has TRBV27 and TRBJ1-5; TRBD1 might be the D (5 bases). Germline CDR1 and CDR2: MNHEY and SMNVEV (reference sequence). The V end lost 6 bases, the J end lost 0 bases, and 12 bases lay between the germline ends. The CDR3 contains 15 residues. CDR3 protein: CASRRTSDSNQPQHF. As DNA, the CDR3 is TGTGCCAGCAGGAGGACATCAGATAGCAATCAGCCCCAGCATTTT.

V is TRBV19 and J is TRBJ2-1; 12 bases are shared with TRBD2. Germline CDR1 reads LNHDA; CDR2 reads SQIVND (reference sequence). The CDR3 spans 14 residues. V was clipped by 8 bases and J by 7 bases; unmatched bases: 6. In DNA, the CDR3 is TGTGCCAGTGGCCTAGCGGGAGGGACGAATGAGCAGTTCTTC. This encodes CASGLAGGTNEQFF.

The chain employs TRBV30 and TRBJ1-2, with 7 positions matching TRBD1. Germline CDR1 and CDR2: GTSNPN and SVGIG (reference sequence). The length of the CDR3 is 16 residues. V shed 0 bases and J 8 bases; nucleotides not matched to a gene: 15. CDR3 residues: CAWSVSGTTGAGGYTF. CDR3 coding DNA: TGTGCCTGGAGTGTCTCTGGCACCACAGGGGCGGGGGGCTACACCTTC. The full variable domain, in which reference TRBV30 and TRBJ1-2 provide the parts outside the CDR3, is SQTIHQWPATLVQPVGSPLSLECTVEGTSNPNLYWYRQAAGRGLQLLFYSVGIGQISSEVPQNLSASRPQDRQFILSSKKLLLSDSGFYLCAWSVSGTTGAGGYTFGSGTRLTVV.

The J gene is TRBJ2-7, the V gene TRBV18; D might be TRBD2 (6 bases). V was clipped by 8 bases and J by 3 bases, with 14 bases between them. The CDR3 loop spans 13 amino acids. The germline gives CDR1 KGHSH, CDR2 LQKENI. CDR3: CASTKGLGYEQYF. CDR3 DNA sequence: TGTGCCAGCACTAAGGGACTGGGCTACGAGCAGTACTTC.

V usage is TRBV5-1 and J usage is TRBJ2-2; 8 positions match TRBD2. The V segment lost 0 bases and the J segment 1 base; nucleotides outside the gene matches: 2. Germline CDR1 is SGHRS and CDR2 is YFSETQ. CDR3 length: 16 amino acids. CDR3 sequence (DNA): TGCGCCAGCAGCTTGGCGGGGGGGCTGAACACCGGGGAGCTGTTTTTT. Its protein is CASSLAGGLNTGELFF.

This clone was counted a single time. The chain is built from TRBV30 and TRBJ2-1; no clear D. The CDR3 spans 16 residues. Looked up from germline, CDR1 is GTSNPN and CDR2 is SVGIG (reference sequence). The V gene lost 1 base and the J gene lost 1 base, with 14 bases spanning the gap. The CDR3, as DNA: TGTGCCTGGAGTGCCCCTCAGTTCTCGTCCTACAATGAGCAGTTCTTC. As protein: CAWSAPQFSSYNEQFF.

The rearrangement uses TRBV9 and TRBJ2-1; 9 nucleotides match TRBD2. The length of the CDR3 is 15 residues. Germline V lookup: CDR1 SGDLS, CDR2 YYNGEE. J was trimmed by 10 bases and V by 4 bases; bases with no gene match: 12. CDR3 coding DNA: TGTGCCAGCAGCCCGGGGACTAGCACCGCATTGGAGCAGTTCTTC. Translation gives CASSPGTSTALEQFF.

The V gene is TRBV7-8, the J gene TRBJ2-4; 11 positions agree with TRBD1. The CDR3 has 15 residues. Germline lookup yields CDR1 SGHVS and CDR2 FQNEAQ. V lost 4 bases to trimming and J lost 5 bases; unmatched junction nucleotides: 4. The CDR3 bases are TGTGCCAGCAGCTCATGGACAGGGGGCGAAAACATTCAGTACTTC. It is translated as CASSSWTGGENIQYF.

This clone has a single count. This sample includes further DNA sequences coding for the same CDR3. J is TRBJ2-7 and V is TRBV3-1 (or the pseudogene TRBV3-2), with TRBD2 matching 11 bases. The CDR3 consists of 16 residues. V dropped 4 bases and J dropped 0; count of bases not matched to a gene: 5. Germline CDR1 and CDR2: LGHDT and YNNKEL (reference sequence). The DNA of the CDR3 is TGTGCCAGCAGCCGCGGGACTAGCGGTAGCTCCTACGAGCAGTACTTC. Protein: CASSRGTSGSSYEQYF.

The rearrangement links TRBV7-9 to TRBJ2-1; 11 bases align to TRBD2. Germline V gene data show CDR1 as SEHNR and CDR2 as FQNEAQ (reference sequence). V was clipped by 4 bases and J by 1 base; unmatched bases: 6. The CDR3 has 17 amino acids. The CDR3 sequence: CASSSPRTSGSYNEQFF. In DNA, the CDR3 is TGTGCCAGCAGCTCGCCCCGGACTAGCGGGTCCTACAATGAGCAGTTCTTC.

The CDR3 sequence: CASTTGLNSPLHF. The CDR3 DNA reads as TGTGCCAGCACCACAGGGCTCAATTCACCCCTCCACTTT. The rearrangement joins TRBV6-5 to TRBJ1-6; perhaps TRBD1 as D (6 bases). The CDR3 spans 13 residues. V lost 7 bases and J 7 bases, leaving 11 bases between the germline ends. Per the germline V gene, CDR1 is MNHEY and CDR2 is SVGAGI.

This clone was found a few times. This sequence joins TRBV7-8 and TRBJ2-1; 7 bases fit TRBD2. Trimming removed 0 bases from V and 7 bases from J; junction bases left unmatched: 15. The CDR3 is 18 amino acids. Germline CDR1 reads SGHVS; CDR2 reads FQNEAQ. The CDR3 DNA reads as TGTGCCAGCAGCTTAGCGTCTAGGAGCGGGACCAAACGGAATGAGCAGTTCTTC. This gives the protein CASSLASRSGTKRNEQFF.

The V and J genes are TRBV11-2 and TRBJ2-7; a possible D gene is TRBD2 (6 bases). Germline lookup yields CDR1 SGHAT and CDR2 FQNNGV. The CDR3 extends over 11 amino acids. Trimming removed 11 bases from V and 3 bases from J, with 11 bases in between. The CDR3 loop reads CASGTLYEQYF. The CDR3 nucleotides read TGTGCCTCCGGGACTCTCTACGAGCAGTACTTC. Using reference TRBV11-2 and TRBJ2-7 for the parts outside the CDR3, the full variable domain is EAGVAQSPRYKIIEKRQSVAFWCNPISGHATLYWYQQILGQGPKLLIQFQNNGVVDDSQLPKDRFSAERLKGVDSTLKIQPAKLEDSAVYLCASGTLYEQYFGPGTRLTVT.

This chain uses TRBV19 with TRBJ2-1; TRBD1 aligns across 9 bases. The CDR3 sequence is 16 residues long. Trimming cost V 9 bases and J 3 bases; bases outside gene matches: 12. The germline V gene encodes CDR1 LNHDA and CDR2 SQIVND (reference sequence). The chain's CDR3 is CASRSSGQGLYNEQFF. For the CDR3, the DNA is TGTGCCAGCAGAAGTTCGGGACAGGGCCTCTACAATGAGCAGTTCTTC.

This rearrangement joins TRBV11-2 to TRBJ2-1, with TRBD2 matching over 10 bases. This CDR3 is built from 16 residues. After removal of 6 bases from V and 7 bases from J, the junction contained 12 bases not matched to a gene. Germline CDR1 and CDR2: SGHAT and FQNNGV. CDR3 protein: CASRGGTSARRNEQFF. The CDR3 DNA reads TGTGCCAGCAGGGGGGGGACTAGCGCCCGTCGTAATGAGCAGTTCTTC.

The rearrangement joins TRBV10-1 to TRBJ2-3; D remains ambiguous. Germline CDR1 reads WNHNN; CDR2 reads SYGVQD (reference sequence). This CDR3 region has 12 residues. V gave up 0 bases and J gave up 10 bases, with 8 bases separating them. CDR3 sequence: CASSESVRAQYF. CDR3 coding DNA: TGCGCCAGCAGTGAGTCCGTCCGGGCGCAGTATTTT.

The chain has TRBV29-1 and TRBJ1-2, with D possibly matching TRBD1 (6 bases). The CDR3 sequence is 12 residues long. The V gene lost 6 bases and the J gene lost 6 bases, with 14 bases spanning the gap. The germline V gene encodes CDR1 SQVTM and CDR2 ANQGSEA. CDR3 DNA: TGCAGCGTACGGTTCGAGGGGGATGGCTACACCTTC. It translates to CSVRFEGDGYTF.

Concerning this clone itself: This could be a read error, since a much larger clone is one nucleotide away. This CDR3 reads CASSFGQSYEQYF. The CDR3 DNA sequence: TGTGCCAGCAGTTTTGGACAGTCCTACGAGCAGTACTTC. This chain links TRBV12-3 or TRBV12-4 with TRBJ2-7; maybe TRBD1 (6 bases). Trimming stripped 3 bases from V and 1 base from J, with 7 bases between. This CDR3 region has 13 residues.

V usage is TRBV5-4 and J usage is TRBJ2-5, with 8 bases identical to TRBD2. This CDR3 comprises 15 residues. The V segment lost 4 bases and the J segment 2 bases; nucleotides outside the gene matches: 7. The germline V gene encodes CDR1 SGHNT and CDR2 YYREEE (reference sequence). The CDR3 region has the DNA TGTGCCAGCAGCGAGGCTAGCGGGTTACAAGAGACCCAGTACTTC. Protein product: CASSEASGLQETQYF.

V is TRBV5-1 and J is TRBJ2-2; perhaps TRBD1 as D (6 bases). Trimming shortened V by 7 bases and J by 7 bases, and 17 bases separated the two germline ends. This CDR3 contains 14 residues. Germline CDR1 and CDR2: SGHRS and YFSETQ. The DNA of the CDR3 is TGCGCCAGCGAAATGGGAACAGGGAACGGGGAGCTGTTTTTT. It codes for CASEMGTGNGELFF.

The rearrangement links TRBV14 to TRBJ1-1; D is ambiguous. Per the germline V gene, CDR1 is SGHDN and CDR2 is FVKESK. V lost 4 bases and J lost 0, with 9 bases in between. The CDR3 has 14 amino acids. The CDR3 is CASSPELVNTEAFF. DNA for the CDR3: TGTGCCAGCAGCCCCGAGTTGGTGAACACTGAAGCTTTCTTT.

This clone has just a few counts. The CDR3 is CASRGTGSTEAFF. The CDR3 bases are TGCGCCAGCAGAGGGACAGGGAGCACTGAAGCTTTCTTT. The rearrangement joins TRBV10-1 to TRBJ1-1, with 9 bases lining up with TRBD1. Germline CDR1 and CDR2: WNHNN and SYGVQD (reference sequence). V trimming: 6 bases; J trimming: 4 bases; junction bases outside the gene matches: 3. The CDR3 covers 13 residues.

This clone was seen a single time. V and J are TRBV19 and TRBJ2-1, with 14 bases lining up with TRBD2. The V gene's germline CDR1 is LNHDA and CDR2 SQIVND (reference sequence). The CDR3 runs 16 residues. J gave up 7 bases and V 6 bases, and 8 bases lay outside the gene matches. The CDR3 DNA sequence: TGTGCCAGTAGGGGGGGGACTAGCGGGAGATTTAATGAGCAGTTCTTC. This gives the protein CASRGGTSGRFNEQFF.

The chain recombines TRBV28 with TRBJ1-5, with TRBD1 identical over 8 bases. This CDR3 is 16 amino acids long. J lost 6 bases, V lost 5 bases, and 12 bases had no gene match. Per germline, CDR1 MDHEN and CDR2 SYDVKM. CDR3 in amino acids: CASSLGDRGGGQPQHF. CDR3 nucleotide sequence: TGTGCCAGCAGTCTAGGTGACAGGGGAGGAGGTCAGCCCCAGCATTTT.

This chain links TRBV4-2 with TRBJ2-3; TRBD2 is a possible D gene (7 bases). Between the trimmed V and J ends, which lost 3 bases and 3 bases, there was a span of 16 bases. CDR1 and CDR2 from the germline V gene are LGHNA and YNFKEQ. CDR3 length: 16 residues. CDR3 in DNA: TGTGCCAGCAGCCAGCAGGAGGGGGGGAGGACAGATACGCAGTATTTT. This gives the protein CASSQQEGGRTDTQYF.

The chain combines TRBV9 with TRBJ2-5; D gene ambiguous. V gave up 0 bases and J gave up 3 bases, with 6 bases separating them. Germline CDR1 is SGDLS and CDR2 is YYNGEE. The CDR3 sequence is 13 residues long. The CDR3, as DNA: TGTGCCAGCAGCGTAGGAGCCGAAGAGACCCAGTACTTC. The encoded protein is CASSVGAEETQYF.

The chain couples TRBV3-1 (or the pseudogene TRBV3-2) to TRBJ2-1; the D gene is possibly TRBD2 (5 bases). V dropped 4 bases and J dropped 7 bases, with 14 bases sitting between them. Germline V gives CDR1 LGHDT, CDR2 YNNKEL (reference sequence). This CDR3 has 14 residues. In nucleotides, the CDR3 is TGTGCCAGCAGCCCAGAGGGCAGGATGAATGAGCAGTTCTTC. Its translation is CASSPEGRMNEQFF.

This chain joins TRBV7-6 and TRBJ2-1, with 10 bases matching TRBD2. Trimming cost V 3 bases and J 4 bases; bases outside gene matches: 9. Germline lookup yields CDR1 SGHVS and CDR2 FNYEAQ. This CDR3 spans 17 amino acids. CDR3 amino acids: CASSFPSGRTLYNEQFF. The CDR3, as DNA: TGTGCCAGCAGCTTTCCTAGCGGGAGAACCCTTTACAATGAGCAGTTCTTC.

V is TRBV12-5 and J is TRBJ2-5, with 9 bases identical to TRBD1. The trim removed 6 bases at V and 5 bases at J, leaving 13 bases unmatched. CDR3 length equals 16 residues. Germline V gene sequence: CDR1 LGHNT, CDR2 FRNRAP. The CDR3 DNA follows: TGTGCTAGTGGCTCCGGGACAGGGTTTGAGGGGGAGACCCAGTACTTC. This gives the protein CASGSGTGFEGETQYF.

Written as DNA, the CDR3 is TGTGCCAGCAGCGGGACGGGACTAAACGAGCAGTACTTC. Translating gives CASSGTGLNEQYF. The chain carries TRBV5-4 and TRBJ2-7; TRBD2 matches at 7 bases. CDR3 length: 13 residues. Germline trimming cut 4 bases from V and 5 bases from J; bases unmatched to any gene: 6. In germline, CDR1 is SGHNT, CDR2 YYREEE (reference sequence).

This clone was recorded a few times. The rearrangement joins TRBV19 to TRBJ2-7, with 7 positions matching TRBD1. The CDR3 covers 15 residues. The trim removed 3 bases at V and 2 bases at J, leaving 7 bases unmatched. The germline V gene encodes CDR1 LNHDA and CDR2 SQIVND (reference sequence). Here the CDR3 reads CASSIGLTGAYEQYF. The CDR3, as DNA: TGTGCCAGTAGTATCGGCTTAACAGGGGCCTACGAGCAGTACTTC.